This T cell receptor (beta chain) was identified during a study of cytomegalovirus exposure and HLA in healthy donors (dated by TCRdb to about 2017). Looking at the study overall: An earlier analysis of around 600 of the donors reported approximately 300 Gb of sequence data and 120 million or so unique TCR beta sequences from 150 million to 200 million T cells. In the later analysis, no new phenotypic data were used to find candidate immune exposures; instead, reliance was placed on TCR beta sequences and their occurrence across donors. HLA typing included class I and class II loci at four-digit resolution. In addition to the first cohort of 666 subjects, a separate validation cohort of 100 to 150 different subjects was used. Donor age, sex, ethnicity and CMV serostatus were compiled alongside the repertoire data. The study profiled the T cell repertoires of hundreds of subjects by immunosequencing and related them to cytomegalovirus serostatus. The number of typed donors differed by locus: roughly 620-630 for A, B, C, DRB1 and DQB1; 522 for DQA1; some 610 for DPA1; and around 450 for DPB1. To predict cytomegalovirus infection status, the study combined high-throughput TCR immunosequencing, statistical association of individual TCRs with disease status, and machine learning. All discovery cohort repertoires had been generated on a single sequencing platform. Of the roughly 400 genotyped donors, 81% fell in the genetic ancestry cluster associated with self-reported Caucasian donors. Four to six DR-DQ haplotypes were handled as single units for association and clustering, since linkage in the cohort was strong. Among about 390 genotyped donors of the cohort, an average of about 240,000 unique TCR beta nucleotide sequences were sequenced per donor, approximately 20% of them non-productive. Genome-wide SNP genotypes for about three fifths of the roughly 670 donors were used in a later genetic analysis, which treated that subset as a discovery cohort. Approximately 300 gigabases of sequencing data and around 85 million unique TCR sequences made up an early release that covered several hundred HLA-typed donors. In an earlier analysis of more than 550 of the donors, high-throughput TCR beta sequencing was used to judge whether each TCR beta V gene segment behaved as functional or pseudogenic. A later analysis re-examined previously published TCR beta repertoires from around 670 donors and added high-resolution HLA genotyping to investigate patterns of TCR occurrence. The study was designed to test whether signatures of past pathogen exposure could be identified by cataloging public T cell receptors.

The receptor library was made with the immunoSEQ multiplex PCR assay. The multiplex PCR relied on a mix of 60 forward primers for TCR Vbeta segments and 13 reverse primers for TCR Jbeta segments. The CDR3 region of rearranged TCR beta genes was amplified from genomic DNA with a multiplex PCR assay. The Illumina HiSeq System was used to sequence the amplified TCR beta libraries as 87-base-pair reads. On the study's bioinformatics: A later analysis counted approximately 76 million unique TCR beta chains across the 690 or so repertoires, and roughly 11 million of these chains were shared by at least two donors. A nearest-neighbor algorithm error-corrected the raw reads and collapsed the reads into unique sequences, merging closely related sequences to remove PCR and sequencing errors. V, D and J gene segments were assigned by aligning CDR3 sequences to IMGT reference sequences. Each retained sequence needed at least a six-nucleotide match to both a V gene segment and a J gene segment. Rearrangements were classified as productive when the CDR3 lacked stop codons and remained in frame with V and J, and all other rearrangements were classified as non-productive. CDR3 was defined according to IMGT convention as the region running from the second conserved V-encoded cysteine to the conserved J-encoded phenylalanine. Sequences without an unambiguous match to a single V gene segment were excluded from the earlier analysis of about 640 of the donors. An earlier analysis of a few hundred of the donors called V segments functional above 56.7% productive rearrangements and segregating when the between-donor standard deviation exceeded 5%. A statistical classification framework was developed to diagnose cytomegalovirus status using the catalog of TCR beta chain sequences. A later analysis assigned V and J genes by comparing TCR nucleotide sequences with IMGT/GENE-DB human TR gene sequences. Using the TCRdist pipeline, a later analysis assigned CDR3 sequences along with most-parsimonious VDJ recombination scenarios. A later analysis defined each TCR beta chain by its CDR3 amino acid sequence plus V-gene family, and excluded reads lacking a unique V-gene family. A later analysis removed 550 to 700 highly shared, low-generation-probability nucleotide sequences to deal with suspected cross-contamination and a sequencing artifact. In a later analysis, a clonal expansion index was calculated for each public chain from normalized within-repertoire ranks of inferred template counts. In a later analysis, generation probabilities were computed with a VDJ recombination model fitted to out-of-frame rearrangements, and the resulting probabilities were checked against IGoR. A later analysis scored TCR-TCR, TCR-HLA and TCR-CMV co-occurrence with hypergeometric tests, applying a repertoire-size bias correction to TCR pairs. In a later analysis, false discovery rates were estimated by permuting HLA or CMV assignments 20 times. In a later analysis, co-occurring TCRs were grouped with DBSCAN, and TCRdist sequence similarity was added when clustering was performed within HLA-allele-positive subsets. Co-occurrence clustering excluded repertoires with fewer than 30,000 or more than 120,000 public chains, plus five with anomalous nucleotide sharing. Held by TCRdb, this immuneACCESS table contains in-frame sequences only and omits some clones. Under half of the omission traces to an unresolved V gene where checked; the cause of the rest is unknown. The DNA gave D and trimming, while V, J and clone size come from that table. The sample records about 150,000 clones, 55% to 70% of which are singletons. Roughly 6.8% of the sample is taken by the ten largest.

The cohort comprised around 700 healthy bone marrow donors. All cohort members were sampled while nominally healthy, although unrecorded immune exposures were likely present. The donor tested CMV seropositive, placing the donor among the 289 seropositive members of the cohort. Each donor provided a peripheral blood sample, and peripheral blood mononuclear cells were used for TCR beta sequencing. Genomic DNA was extracted from the blood cell samples with the Qiagen DNeasy Blood Extraction Kit. Overall study results and their limits: Linkage disequilibrium might explain the correlated functional status among segregating V segments, but an unknown experimental factor could not be excluded. In vitro tests confirmed that a few of the cytomegalovirus-associated TCR beta chains recognize cytomegalovirus antigens. For the cohort, immune exposure information was limited to CMV serostatus. Cytomegalovirus status was reported to be diagnosed by the classifier with high specificity and sensitivity in both the original and validation cohorts. Across donors, most TCR sequences were observed very rarely, whereas some public TCRs were present in many individuals. A cluster of highly shared sequence variants was judged likely to be a technical artifact of the sequencing pipeline. Only TCR beta chains were sequenced in this cohort, and the absence of alpha or paired-chain data limited detectable features. In a later genetic analysis, fewer N-insertions in productive TCRs were reported among donors in an Asian-associated ancestry cluster than the roughly 700-donor mean. In a later analysis, HLA-associated TCR beta chains were found to be more clonally expanded and to have lower generation probabilities than equally common non-associated chains. Presence/absence analyses assumed roughly uniform sequencing depth across donors, an assumption that may not hold. Assigning TCR associations to individual alleles was difficult when HLA alleles, especially DR and DQ, strongly co-occurred. A further reported finding was that TCR beta sequences accurately predicted the HLA-A and HLA-B alleles for most subjects in the first cohort. According to a later analysis, TCR association rates differed among HLA loci, with DRB1 alleles showing the most associated TCRs and HLA-C alleles showing the fewest. Specific HLA alleles were associated with some 15,000 TCR beta sequences at a false discovery rate of 0.05 in a later analysis. The 87-base-pair reads could not distinguish some IMGT-functional V segments, including TRBV6-2 and TRBV6-3, so those segments were excluded. The authors suggested that the approach could potentially be generalized to other disease states and immunological phenotypes. Because HLA typing was missing for some donors at each locus, association tests included only the typed subset. An association between a missense DCLRE1C variant and V-gene and J-gene trimming of TCR beta chains was found in a later genetic analysis and replicated in an independent cohort. A later analysis found that most CMV-associated TCR beta chains appeared HLA-restricted, with HLA associations seemingly driven largely by CMV exposure. In an earlier analysis of about 600 of the donors, most TCR beta V segments appeared in productive rearrangements about 87% or about 30% of the time, broadly matching IMGT annotations. In the study, roughly 160 TCR beta chains were listed as associated with cytomegalovirus. Because counts were too low, roughly 16 rarely observed V segments, including chromosome 9 orphons, were excluded from the earlier analysis of under 650 of the donors. According to a later analysis, parvovirus B19, influenza, CMV and Epstein-Barr virus appeared linked to several top co-occurrence clusters.

CDR1 and CDR2, looked up from the germline V gene, are SQVTM and ANQGSEA. Trimmed from V: 5 bases; trimmed from J: 4 bases; junction bases lacking a gene match: 3. From the cysteine up to the phenylalanine, the CDR3 has a length of 13 residues. Only the CDR3 DNA stays, 39 bases, in frame from base 1. Comment on this clone: The antigen it recognizes is unknown. One base away there is no much larger clone; base qualities are not given.

Sequencing was carried out using PBMCs. The sequence derives from a woman in her sixties in good health and CMV-seropositive. The V and J segments used are TRBV29-1 and TRBJ2-1, and TRBD2 matches 9 of the central bases. CDR3 region: CSVSGRLYNEQFF. The nucleotide sequence reads TGCAGCGTTAGCGGGAGGTTGTACAATGAGCAGTTCTTC.